The source of this T cell receptor (beta chain) is a study of blood T cell repertoires in COVID-19. This CDR3 region has 14 residues. Per germline, CDR1 MGHRA and CDR2 YSYEKL. Trimming pared 4 bases from V and 3 bases from J, leaving 10 bases between. Profiling relied on immunoSEQ multiplex PCR, and the TCRdb table lists in-frame clones only, not all of them. The data contain 150,000 or so clones, roughly four fifths of them singletons. The participants were between roughly 18 and 100 years old and came from some 25 US areas. Researchers sorted participants into cohorts using their self-reported clinical history.

This TCR derives from a middle-aged man who had recovered from COVID-19. The rearrangement joins TRBV4-1 to TRBJ1-5; weak D call: TRBD1 (5 bases). Specimen: PBMCs or T cells enriched from blood (not recorded which). CDR3 DNA: TGCGCCAGCAGCCTTCAGGGAACCAATCAGCCCCAGCATTTT. It specifies CASSLQGTNQPQHF.